Reported below is one T cell receptor (beta chain). What it binds is not known. The CDR3 runs to 14 residues. Germline lookup yields CDR1 SGHTA and CDR2 FQGNSA. The V end lost 5 bases, the J end lost 2 bases, and 11 bases lay between the germline ends. The sample comes from a study of T cell responses to AZD1222 COVID-19 vaccine. Overall study: Investigators merged groups given second doses at roughly 4 or roughly 12 weeks.

Study-level findings and limits: Distributed over spike, vaccine-associated CD4 TCRs predominated at 160-218 and 743-854.

Measured with immunoSEQ multiplex PCR; TCRdb has only the in-frame clones, and not every one. The data show some 130,000 clones, 90% seen once. The origin of this receptor is an adult in good health. Sequencing used peripheral blood, obtained on day 0 of AZD1222 vaccination. V usage is TRBV7-2 and J usage is TRBJ2-3; TRBD1 might be the D (6 bases). The CDR3 sequence: CASSPGQITDTQYF. DNA of the CDR3: TGTGCCAGCAGCCCTGGACAGATCACAGATACGCAGTATTTT.